The 18 T cell receptor beta chains below all came from one sample that was sequenced in a study of siplizumab effects on memory and regulatory T cells. Generated by immunoSEQ multiplex PCR, the TCRdb table keeps only in-frame clones and is missing some. The sample has some 100,000 clones; about 90% are singletons. Sequenced input: Tregs sorted from blood. Receptor source: a human donor in good health.

In its sample, this clone was seen once. The V gene is TRBV5-1, the J gene TRBJ2-5, with 12 bases identical to TRBD2. The CDR3 spans 18 residues. The germline CDR1 and CDR2 sequences are SGHRS and YFSETQ. J was trimmed by 2 bases and V by 4 bases; bases with no gene match: 12. The CDR3 reads CASSAIRPGLAGQETQYF. CDR3 bases: TGCGCCAGCAGCGCCATACGACCGGGACTAGCGGGTCAAGAGACCCAGTACTTC.

The J gene is TRBJ2-3, the V gene TRBV6-5, with 10 positions matching TRBD2. The V and J ends lost 7 bases and 1 base, in that order; junction bases with no gene match: 5. This CDR3 comprises 15 residues. CDR1 is MNHEY and CDR2 is SVGAGI in the germline V gene. The CDR3 loop reads CASNTLAGRTDTQYF. The CDR3 DNA sequence: TGTGCCAGCAACACACTAGCGGGACGCACAGATACGCAGTATTTT.

The V gene is TRBV5-1, the J gene TRBJ2-2, with 10 bases identical to TRBD2. CDR3 length: 17 amino acids. From germline, CDR1 is SGHRS and CDR2 YFSETQ. J was trimmed by 3 bases and V by 0 bases; bases with no gene match: 5. This chain's CDR3 is CASSLGASGSYTGELFF. CDR3 in DNA: TGCGCCAGCAGCTTGGGGGCTAGCGGGAGTTACACCGGGGAGCTGTTTTTT. The whole variable domain, filled in from reference TRBV5-1 and TRBJ2-2, reads KAGVTQTPRYLIKTRGQQVTLSCSPISGHRSVSWYQQTPGQGLQFLFEYFSETQRNKGNFPGRFSGRQFSNSRSEMNVSTLELGDSALYLCASSLGASGSYTGELFFGEGSRLTVL.

The J gene is TRBJ2-2, the V gene TRBV5-6; perhaps TRBD2 as D (6 bases). The germline V and J ends were trimmed by 4 bases and 4 bases, with 11 bases remaining between them. Germline V gene data show CDR1 as SGHDT and CDR2 as YYEEEE. The CDR3 is 14 residues long. CDR3 residues: CASSRPGGTGELFF. As DNA, the CDR3 is TGTGCCAGCAGCCGTCCCGGGGGCACCGGGGAGCTGTTTTTT.

A few counts support this clone. The gene calls are TRBV9 and TRBJ2-1, with 12 bases matching TRBD2. Trimming removed 0 bases from V and 5 bases from J; junction bases left unmatched: 3. This CDR3 has 16 residues. In germline, CDR1 is SGDLS, CDR2 YYNGEE. The CDR3 region has the DNA TGTGCCAGCAGCGTAGGTACTAGCGGGAGGAACAATGAGCAGTTCTTC. It yields the protein CASSVGTSGRNNEQFF.

The J gene is TRBJ2-2, the V gene TRBV2, with 10 nucleotides matching TRBD1. The CDR3 loop spans 15 amino acids. CDR1 and CDR2 from the germline V gene are SNHLY and FYNNEI. The V and J ends lost 8 bases and 5 bases, in that order; junction bases with no gene match: 8. CDR3: CASVDWTGGTGELFF. CDR3 nucleotide sequence: TGTGCCAGCGTCGACTGGACAGGGGGAACCGGGGAGCTGTTTTTT.

The chain combines TRBV9 with TRBJ2-3; no firm D call. The V gene lost 7 bases and the J gene lost 5 bases, with 20 bases spanning the gap. The V gene's germline CDR1 is SGDLS and CDR2 YYNGEE. This CDR3 spans 15 amino acids. DNA of the CDR3: TGTGCCAGCTCAGTTAGCCCCCGACGTGGAGATACGCAGTATTTT. It yields the protein CASSVSPRRGDTQYF.

The CDR3 is CASSWGLRGWEKLFF. For the CDR3, the DNA is TGTGCCAGCAGCTGGGGACTGCGGGGTTGGGAAAAACTGTTTTTT. The chain uses TRBV11-2 and TRBJ1-4, with D maybe TRBD1 (5 bases). The germline V and J ends were trimmed by 4 bases and 8 bases, with 17 bases remaining between them. The CDR3 has 15 amino acids. CDR1 and CDR2 from the germline V gene are SGHAT and FQNNGV.

The V call is TRBV7-3, the J call TRBJ2-1; 9 bases map to TRBD2. Germline CDR1 reads SGHTA; CDR2 reads FQGTGA. This CDR3 is 15 amino acids long. The J segment lost 9 bases and the V segment lost 4 bases, leaving 10 bases of the junction unmatched. The CDR3 is CASSYRLAEFREQFF. The CDR3 bases are TGTGCCAGCAGCTACAGACTAGCGGAGTTCCGTGAGCAGTTCTTC.

The CDR3 reads CASSLDRTGAYEQYF. The CDR3 DNA follows: TGTGCCAGCAGCTTAGATAGGACAGGTGCCTACGAGCAGTACTTC. The chain links TRBV7-8 to TRBJ2-7; the match to TRBD1 covers 7 bases. Trimming cost V 1 base and J 2 bases; bases outside gene matches: 5. The CDR3 is 15 residues long. Germline V lookup: CDR1 SGHVS, CDR2 FQNEAQ.

This clone was picked up one time. The V and J genes are TRBV28 and TRBJ1-1; TRBD1 might be the D (6 bases). Trimming stripped 6 bases from V and 10 bases from J, with 21 bases between. CDR3 size: 14 residues. Germline CDR1 MDHEN, CDR2 SYDVKM. CDR3: CASRGPGHPGLAFF. CDR3 DNA: TGTGCCAGCAGGGGCCCGGGACACCCAGGTTTAGCTTTCTTT.

The chain carries TRBV25-1 and TRBJ1-4; D unresolved. The germline V and J ends were trimmed by 2 bases and 0 bases, with 4 bases remaining between them. The CDR3 length is 14 residues. Germline-derived CDR1 and CDR2 are MGHDK and SYGVNS. The CDR3 loop is CASSEGPTNEKLFF. The CDR3, as DNA: TGTGCCAGCAGTGAAGGTCCAACTAATGAAAAACTGTTTTTT.

The chain is built from TRBV19 and TRBJ2-5; tentative D call: TRBD2 (5 bases). Germline CDR1 reads LNHDA; CDR2 reads SQIVND (reference sequence). With 4 bases removed from V and 4 bases from J, the gap between germline ends came to 10 bases. The CDR3 is 13 amino acids. The CDR3 loop reads CASSTRTVETQYF. CDR3 bases: TGTGCCAGTAGTACCCGGACTGTAGAGACCCAGTACTTC.

The chain has TRBV19 and TRBJ2-5, with a weak D call TRBD1 (5 bases). CDR1 is LNHDA and CDR2 is SQIVND in the germline V gene (reference sequence). Between the trimmed V and J ends, which lost 2 bases and 0 bases, there was a span of 19 bases. This CDR3 region has 18 residues. In DNA form, the CDR3 reads TGTGCCAGTAGTATACGCGTAGGGGCAGGACCGTACCAAGAGACCCAGTACTTC. Residues: CASSIRVGAGPYQETQYF. The complete variable domain, with remaining parts taken from reference TRBV19 and TRBJ2-5, reads DGGITQSPKYLFRKEGQNVTLSCEQNLNHDAMYWYRQDPGQGLRLIYYSQIVNDFQKGDIAEGYSVSREKKESFPLTVTSAQKNPTAFYLCASSIRVGAGPYQETQYFGPGTRLLVL.

This clone is a singleton in its sample. The V and J genes are TRBV27 and TRBJ2-1; perhaps TRBD1 as D (5 bases). The V end was cut by 6 bases, the J end by 1 base, with 13 bases between. Germline V gives CDR1 MNHEY, CDR2 SMNVEV (reference sequence). This CDR3 contains 15 residues. The CDR3 DNA reads as TGTGCCAGCAGGAGAGCAGGGCGATCCTACAATGAGCAGTTCTTC. It codes for CASRRAGRSYNEQFF.

The chain combines TRBV11-2 with TRBJ2-5, with TRBD1 as a possible D gene (6 bases). Per the germline V gene, CDR1 is SGHAT and CDR2 is FQNNGV. V was trimmed by 5 bases and J by 7 bases, leaving 20 bases between them. The CDR3 runs to 15 residues. CDR3 nucleotides: TGTGCCAGCAGCATTCGAGCAGGGGCGATGGGGACCCAGTACTTC. Protein sequence: CASSIRAGAMGTQYF.

V and J are TRBV5-6 and TRBJ1-3, with a weak D call TRBD1 (5 bases). Trimming removed 0 bases at V and 4 bases at J, with 17 bases between. Germline V gene sequence: CDR1 SGHDT, CDR2 YYEEEE. The CDR3 covers 17 residues. The CDR3 region is CASSLVVGTFTGNTIYF. The DNA of the CDR3 is TGTGCCAGCAGCTTGGTCGTCGGGACTTTTACAGGAAACACCATATATTTT.

V and J are TRBV5-6 and TRBJ1-3; 7 nucleotides agree with TRBD1. CDR1 and CDR2 from the germline V gene are SGHDT and YYEEEE. The junction had 5 bases not matched to a gene; V was cut back by 4 bases and J by 4 bases. This CDR3 has 14 residues. For the CDR3, the DNA is TGTGCCAGCAGCCCGGGGACAGAAGGAAACACCATATATTTT. It specifies CASSPGTEGNTIYF.